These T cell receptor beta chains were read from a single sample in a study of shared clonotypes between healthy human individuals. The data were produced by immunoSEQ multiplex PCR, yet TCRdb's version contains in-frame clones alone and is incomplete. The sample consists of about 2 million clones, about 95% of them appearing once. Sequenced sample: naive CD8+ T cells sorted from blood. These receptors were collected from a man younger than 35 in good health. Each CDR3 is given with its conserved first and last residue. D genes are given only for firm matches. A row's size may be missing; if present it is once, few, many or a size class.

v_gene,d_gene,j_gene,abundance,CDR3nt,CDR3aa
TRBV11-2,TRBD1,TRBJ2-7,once,TGTGCCAGCAGCATATTGAGCGTCAGGGGGTTTAACGAGCAGTACTTC,CASSILSVRGFNEQYF
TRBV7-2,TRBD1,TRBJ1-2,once,TGTGCCAGTTGGACAGGAATTAACTATGGCTACACCTTC,CASWTGINYGYTF
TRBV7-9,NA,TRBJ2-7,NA,TGTGCCAGCAGCAGCCACGAGATTAGCTCCTACGAGCAGTACTTC,CASSSHEISSYEQYF
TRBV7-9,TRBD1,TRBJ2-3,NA,TGTGCCAGCAGCCAGGGGGCCGAGGCGCCGGAGTCAGATACGCAGTATTTT,CASSQGAEAPESDTQYF
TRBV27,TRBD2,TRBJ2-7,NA,TGTGCCAGCAGTTTATTAGGCGGGAGTGCCTACGAGCAGTACTTC,CASSLLGGSAYEQYF
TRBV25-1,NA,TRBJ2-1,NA,TGTGCCAGCAGTCTCCTTGGCGGGGATTCCAACAATGAGCAGTTCTTC,CASSLLGGDSNNEQFF
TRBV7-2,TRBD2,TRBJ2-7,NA,TGTGCCAGCAGCTTAATCATAGCGGGGGAAGACTACGAGCAGTACTTC,CASSLIIAGEDYEQYF
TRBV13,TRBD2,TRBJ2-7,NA,TGTGCCAGCAGCCCAAAGCGGGGGGGCATGTACGAGCAGTACTTC,CASSPKRGGMYEQYF
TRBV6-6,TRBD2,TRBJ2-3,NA,TGTGCCAGCAGCGTTGCGGGGGAGGTCACAGATACGCAGTATTTT,CASSVAGEVTDTQYF
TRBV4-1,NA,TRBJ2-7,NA,TGCGCCAGCAGCCCCCACCGGGATACTTCCTACGAGCAGTACTTC,CASSPHRDTSYEQYF
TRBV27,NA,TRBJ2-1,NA,TGTGCCAGCAGTTTAGAAGCGACCTACAATGAGCAGTTCTTC,CASSLEATYNEQFF
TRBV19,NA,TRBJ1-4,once,TGTGCCAGTAGTAGGGGGGGTCGTGAAAAACTGTTTTTT,CASSRGGREKLFF
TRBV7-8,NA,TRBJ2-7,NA,TGTGCCAGCGCCCTTCTAGGCCTAGAGGGCGAGCAGTACTTC,CASALLGLEGEQYF
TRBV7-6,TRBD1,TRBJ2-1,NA,TGTGCCAGCAGCCCCGGGACAGCATACGATTACAATGAGCAGTTCTTC,CASSPGTAYDYNEQFF
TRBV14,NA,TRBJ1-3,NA,TGTGCCAGCAGCCAAGATCAAGTAAGCGGTGGACCTTTTTCTGGAAACACCATATATTTT,CASSQDQVSGGPFSGNTIYF
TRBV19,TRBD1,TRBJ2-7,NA,TGTGCCAGTAGCTCGGGACAGGGGCCCAACGAGCAGTACTTC,CASSSGQGPNEQYF
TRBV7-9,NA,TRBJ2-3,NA,TGTGCCAGCAGCTTAACAGGGCCAGATACGCAGTATTTT,CASSLTGPDTQYF
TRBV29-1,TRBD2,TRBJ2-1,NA,TGCAGCGTTGTTGGGCGGGAGGCGGTCAATGAGCAGTTCTTC,CSVVGREAVNEQFF
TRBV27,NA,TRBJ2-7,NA,TGTGCCAGCAGTTTCTACGGTACGGGCTCCTACGAGCAGTACTTC,CASSFYGTGSYEQYF
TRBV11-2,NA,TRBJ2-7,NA,TGTGCCAGCAGCTTTAGTCAGGGGGGATTCGAGCAGTACTTC,CASSFSQGGFEQYF
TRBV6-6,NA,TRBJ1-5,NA,TGTGCCAGCAGTTACTCACCAGGGAGCAATCAGCCCCAGCATTTT,CASSYSPGSNQPQHF
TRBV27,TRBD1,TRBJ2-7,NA,TGTGCCAGCAGTCCGACAGGGGGTGGGACCGAGCAGTACTTC,CASSPTGGGTEQYF
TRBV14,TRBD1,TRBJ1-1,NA,TGTGCCAGCAGCCAAGATCAGGGGGCTAGAGCTTTCTTT,CASSQDQGARAFF
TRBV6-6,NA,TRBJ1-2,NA,TGTGCCAGCAGTTACTCCGACTGGACAGAAGACTATGGCTACACCTTC,CASSYSDWTEDYGYTF
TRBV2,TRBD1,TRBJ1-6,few,TGTGCCAGCAGGGAGACGGGACAGGGTGTAGTACCCCTCCACTTT,CASRETGQGVVPLHF
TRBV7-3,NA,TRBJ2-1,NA,TGTGCCAGCAGCTTAAGTCAGGGACCCCTCAATGAGCAGTTCTTC,CASSLSQGPLNEQFF
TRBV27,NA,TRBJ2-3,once,TGTGCCAGCAGGGACGACACAGATACGCAGTATTTT,CASRDDTDTQYF
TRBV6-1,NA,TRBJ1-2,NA,TGTGCCAGCAGTGAAGTTAGTTACTATGGCTACACCTTC,CASSEVSYYGYTF
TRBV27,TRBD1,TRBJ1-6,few,TGTGCCAGCAGTTTAGGGACAGGGACTTCACCCCTCCACTTT,CASSLGTGTSPLHF
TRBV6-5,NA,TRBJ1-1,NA,TGTGCCAGCAGTTACTCAATTGTGGGCAAGAACACTGAAGCTTTCTTT,CASSYSIVGKNTEAFF
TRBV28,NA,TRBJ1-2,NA,TGTGCCAGGCTCCTCCCATCTAAGAGTAACTATGGCTACACCTTC,CARLLPSKSNYGYTF
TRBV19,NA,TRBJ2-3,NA,TGTGCCAGTAGTATAGTCCCAGATACGCAGTATTTT,CASSIVPDTQYF
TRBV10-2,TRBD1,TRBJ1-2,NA,TGCGCCAGCAGTGAGTCTGGGACAGCCTTCAACTATGGCTACACCTTC,CASSESGTAFNYGYTF
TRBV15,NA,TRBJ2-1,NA,TGTGCCACCAGCAGAGCTTGGAGTGAGCAGTTCTTC,CATSRAWSEQFF
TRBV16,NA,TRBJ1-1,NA,TGTGCCAGCAGCCAATCTCTGGGGGCAGAGAGGAACACTGAAGCTTTCTTT,CASSQSLGAERNTEAFF
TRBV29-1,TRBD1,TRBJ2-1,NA,TGCAGCGTTGAAGGGACAGGGGCGAATGAGCAGTTCTTC,CSVEGTGANEQFF
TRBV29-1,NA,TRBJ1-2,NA,TGCAGCGTTAGGGGGACTCCTAACTATGGCTACACCTTC,CSVRGTPNYGYTF
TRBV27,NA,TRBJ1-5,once,TGTGCCAGCAGTTTATCAAATGAGGGAACTCAGCCCCAGCATTTT,CASSLSNEGTQPQHF
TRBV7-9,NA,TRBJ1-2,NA,TGTGCCAGCAGCGATCGGACAGTAGCTAACTATGGCTACACCTTC,CASSDRTVANYGYTF
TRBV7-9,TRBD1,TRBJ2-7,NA,TGTGCCAGCAGCGTAGCCGGGACAGGGAAGTACGAGCAGTACTTC,CASSVAGTGKYEQYF
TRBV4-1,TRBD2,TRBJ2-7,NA,TGCGCCAGCAGCCAAGATAGCGGGACCTCCTACGAGCAGTACTTC,CASSQDSGTSYEQYF
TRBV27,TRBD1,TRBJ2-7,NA,TGTGCCAGCAGTTTATCGTTCGGGGACAGGGCCCTCTACGAGCAGTACTTC,CASSLSFGDRALYEQYF
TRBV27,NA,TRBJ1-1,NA,TGTGCCAGCAGCATAGTAGCCCCAGCAGACACTGAAGCTTTCTTT,CASSIVAPADTEAFF
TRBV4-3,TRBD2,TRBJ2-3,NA,TGCGCCAGCAGCCAAGAAATAGCGGGAGCCACAGATACGCAGTATTTT,CASSQEIAGATDTQYF
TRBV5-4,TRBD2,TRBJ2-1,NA,TGTGCCAGCAGCCACCGCGGGGGGGCCGGGAATGAGCAGTTCTTC,CASSHRGGAGNEQFF
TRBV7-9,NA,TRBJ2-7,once,TGTGCCAGCAGCTTAGGGGGAGCGGCAGTCACCGAGCAGTACTTC,CASSLGGAAVTEQYF
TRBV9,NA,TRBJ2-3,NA,TGTGCCAGCAGCGTAGAGGGACGCAATCGGGATACGCAGTATTTT,CASSVEGRNRDTQYF
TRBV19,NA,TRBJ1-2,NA,TGTGCCAGTAGTTTCCGTTCTAACTGGGGCTACACCTTC,CASSFRSNWGYTF
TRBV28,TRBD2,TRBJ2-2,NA,TGTGCCAGCAGGGACCCCGGGAGGGCGTACACCGGGGAGCTGTTTTTT,CASRDPGRAYTGELFF
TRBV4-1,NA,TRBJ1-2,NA,TGCGCCAGCAGCTCAATATCCTATGGCTACACCTTC,CASSSISYGYTF
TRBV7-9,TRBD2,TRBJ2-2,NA,TGTGCCAGGAGCGGGGGCCCCCCCGGGACCGGGGAGCTGTTTTTT,CARSGGPPGTGELFF
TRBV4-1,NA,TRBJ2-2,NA,TGCGCCAGCAGCCAAGCCGGGATGGACTCCTTATTGAACACCGGGGAGCTGTTTTTT,CASSQAGMDSLLNTGELFF
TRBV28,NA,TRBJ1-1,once,TGTGCCAGCAGTTTGGATTTGAACACTGAAGCTTTCTTT,CASSLDLNTEAFF
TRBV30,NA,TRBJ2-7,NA,TGTGCCTGGAGCGGGGCCAGCTGGGCCGAGCAGTACTTC,CAWSGASWAEQYF
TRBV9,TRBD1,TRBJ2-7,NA,TGTGCCAGCAGCCCCTGGACAGGGGGCTACGAGCAGTACTTC,CASSPWTGGYEQYF
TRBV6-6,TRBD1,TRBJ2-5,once,TGTGCCAGCACAAAGACAGGGGGCAACCAAGAGACCCAGTACTTC,CASTKTGGNQETQYF
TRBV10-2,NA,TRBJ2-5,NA,TGCGCCAGCAGTGAGCCAGGGGAGGAGACCCAGTACTTC,CASSEPGEETQYF
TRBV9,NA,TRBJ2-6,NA,TGTGCCAGCAGCGTAGACTGGTCCTCTGGGGCCAACGTCCTGACTTTC,CASSVDWSSGANVLTF
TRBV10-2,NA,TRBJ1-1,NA,TGCGCCAGCCGAAGGGCTTTCTTT,CASRRAFF
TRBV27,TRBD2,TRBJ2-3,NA,TGTGCCAGCAGCCCGGGACTAGCGTGGAACGGTACGCAGTATTTT,CASSPGLAWNGTQYF